This TCR beta chain was sequenced during a study of blood T cell repertoires in COVID-19. Study in general: PBMCs, B-cell-depleted T cells, or T cells were the source of the cDNA or gDNA that made up the material.

The germline V gene has CDR1 SGHTA and CDR2 FQGNSA. Trimming at V came to 0 bases and at J to 1 base, leaving 2 bases not matched to a gene. This CDR3 has 16 residues. Profiling relied on immunoSEQ multiplex PCR, and the TCRdb table lists in-frame clones only, not all of them. This sample has about 50,000 clones, with about nine tenths found just once. The sample was peripheral blood. This chain joins TRBV7-2 and TRBJ2-2, with TRBD2 identical over 7 bases. This TCR came from a man between 70 and 80 years old with acute or convalescent COVID-19. For the CDR3, the DNA is TGTGCCAGCAGCTTAGCCCCTAGCGGGAACACCGGGGAGCTGTTTTTT. It is translated as CASSLAPSGNTGELFF.